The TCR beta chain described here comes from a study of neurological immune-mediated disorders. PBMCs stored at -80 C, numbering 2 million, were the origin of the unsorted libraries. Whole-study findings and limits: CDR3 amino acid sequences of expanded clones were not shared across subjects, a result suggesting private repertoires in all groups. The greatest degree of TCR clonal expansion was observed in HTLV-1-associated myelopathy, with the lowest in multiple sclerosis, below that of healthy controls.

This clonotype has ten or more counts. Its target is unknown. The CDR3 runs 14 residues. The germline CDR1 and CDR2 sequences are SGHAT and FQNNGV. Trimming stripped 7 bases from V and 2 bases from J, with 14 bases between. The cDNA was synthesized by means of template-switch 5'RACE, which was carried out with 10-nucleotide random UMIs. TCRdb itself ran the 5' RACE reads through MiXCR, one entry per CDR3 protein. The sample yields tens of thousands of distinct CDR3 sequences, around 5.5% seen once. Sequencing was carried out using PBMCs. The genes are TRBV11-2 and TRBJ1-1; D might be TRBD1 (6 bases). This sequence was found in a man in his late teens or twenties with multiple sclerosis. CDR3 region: CASNPEGDNTEAFF. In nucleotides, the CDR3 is TGTGCCAGCAACCCCGAGGGGGACAACACTGAAGCTTTCTTT.